The T cell receptor (beta chain) described here comes from a study of T-cell reconstitution after alpha-beta-depleted transplantation in children. Findings and caveats of the study: T-cell numbers and diversity one year post-transplant derived largely from freshly generated T cells. Reports say that about two months after transplant, the alpha-beta T cells came out of several hundred graft clones that had expanded.

CDR1 is SGHNT and CDR2 is YYREEE in the germline V gene (reference sequence). This CDR3 comprises 17 residues. Trimming cost V 4 bases and J 4 bases; bases outside gene matches: 14. The authors prepared the TCRbeta library with unique molecular identifiers. TCRdb recomputed calls from the PCR reads with MiXCR, one row per CDR3 protein. In the table there are over 400,000 distinct CDR3 sequences, over 40% of which are singletons. This clonotype came up many times. As yet, its antigen is unknown. The TCR sequence derives from a girl aged 2-15 years with aplastic anemia, due to receive a stem cell transplant. The chain has TRBV5-4 and TRBJ2-7; TRBD2 matches at 10 bases. Sequenced here: PBMCs, sampled before TCRalphabeta/CD19-depleted stem cell transplant. CDR3 coding DNA: TGTGCCAGCAGCGCCGGGGCTAGCGGGAGTACCGGGTACGAGCAGTACTTC. Amino acids: CASSAGASGSTGYEQYF.